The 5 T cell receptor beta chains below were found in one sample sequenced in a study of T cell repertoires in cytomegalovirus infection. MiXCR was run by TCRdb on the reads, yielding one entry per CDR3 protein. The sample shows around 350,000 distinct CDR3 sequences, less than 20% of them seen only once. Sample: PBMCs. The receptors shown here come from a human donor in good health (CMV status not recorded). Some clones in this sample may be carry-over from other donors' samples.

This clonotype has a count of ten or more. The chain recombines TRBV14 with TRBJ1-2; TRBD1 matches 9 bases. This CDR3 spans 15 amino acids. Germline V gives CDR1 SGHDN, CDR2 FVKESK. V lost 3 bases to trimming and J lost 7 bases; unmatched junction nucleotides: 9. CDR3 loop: CASSHGLWTGAGYTF. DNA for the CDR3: TGTGCCAGCAGCCACGGCCTCTGGACAGGGGCTGGCTACACCTTC.

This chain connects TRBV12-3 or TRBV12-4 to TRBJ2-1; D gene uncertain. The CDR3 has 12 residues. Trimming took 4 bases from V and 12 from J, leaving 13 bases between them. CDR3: CASSSAMGGQFF. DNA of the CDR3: TGTGCCAGCAGTTCGGCTATGGGTGGGCAGTTCTTC.

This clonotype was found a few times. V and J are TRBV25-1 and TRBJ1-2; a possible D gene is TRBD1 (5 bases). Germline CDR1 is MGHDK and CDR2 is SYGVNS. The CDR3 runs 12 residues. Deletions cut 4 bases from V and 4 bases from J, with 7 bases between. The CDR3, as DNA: TGTGCCAGCAGTGCAGGGATCTATGGCTACACCTTC. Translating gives CASSAGIYGYTF.

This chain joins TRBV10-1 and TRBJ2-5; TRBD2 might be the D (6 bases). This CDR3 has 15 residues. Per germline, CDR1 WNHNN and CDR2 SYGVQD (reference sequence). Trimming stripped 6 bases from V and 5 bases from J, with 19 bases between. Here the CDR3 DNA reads TGCGCCAGCAGCTACCCATGGAGGGGCCCGGAGACCCAGTACTTC. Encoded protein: CASSYPWRGPETQYF.

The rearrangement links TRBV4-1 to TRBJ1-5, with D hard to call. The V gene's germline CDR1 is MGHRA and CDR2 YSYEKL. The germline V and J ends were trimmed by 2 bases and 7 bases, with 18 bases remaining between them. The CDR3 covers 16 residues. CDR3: CASSQTTMGVGQPQHF. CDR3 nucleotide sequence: TGCGCCAGCAGCCAAACAACAATGGGAGTGGGGCAGCCCCAGCATTTT.